Given below is one T cell receptor beta chain in context. Its specific antigen is unknown. Base qualities are not provided; no much larger clone lies one nucleotide away. V gives up 5 bases and J gives up 0 bases, and the segment between their germline ends measures 9 bases. The CDR3 measures 14 amino acids from cysteine to phenylalanine. Only the CDR3 DNA stays, 42 bases, in frame from base 1. As encoded in the germline V gene, CDR1 is MNHNS while CDR2 is SASEGT. The library was generated by the immunoSEQ multiplex PCR assay. For the multiplex PCR, a mixture combining 60 forward primers for TCR Vbeta segments and 13 reverse primers for TCR Jbeta segments was used. A multiplex PCR assay on genomic DNA amplified the CDR3 region of rearranged TCR beta genes. The amplified TCR beta libraries were sequenced on the Illumina HiSeq System as 87-base-pair reads. As for how the authors treated the data: Across the 600 to 700 repertoires, a later analysis counted tens of millions of unique TCR beta chains, 9.5 million to 13 million of which were shared by at least two donors. A nearest-neighbor algorithm error-corrected the raw reads and collapsed the reads into unique sequences, merging closely related sequences to remove PCR and sequencing errors. Alignment of CDR3 sequences to IMGT reference sequences was used to assign V, D and J gene segments. Each retained sequence needed at least a six-nucleotide match to both a V gene segment and a J gene segment. Rearrangements were classified as productive when the CDR3 lacked stop codons and remained in frame with V and J, and all other rearrangements were classified as non-productive. Following IMGT convention, CDR3 was defined as the stretch from the second conserved V-encoded cysteine to the conserved J-encoded phenylalanine. The earlier analysis of about 500 of the donors excluded sequences that lacked an unambiguous match to a single V gene segment. In an earlier analysis of several hundred of the donors, a V segment was called functional when productive rearrangements were above 56.7%, and segregating when the standard deviation between donors exceeded 5%. A statistical classification framework was developed to diagnose cytomegalovirus status using the catalog of TCR beta chain sequences. In a later analysis, V and J genes were assigned by comparing TCR nucleotide sequences against IMGT/GENE-DB human TR gene sequences. The TCRdist pipeline was used in a later analysis to assign CDR3 sequences and most-parsimonious VDJ recombination scenarios. In a later analysis, each TCR beta chain was defined by its CDR3 amino acid sequence together with its V-gene family, and reads without a unique V-gene family were excluded. A later analysis removed several hundred highly shared, low-generation-probability nucleotide sequences to deal with suspected cross-contamination and a sequencing artifact. For each public chain, a later analysis derived a clonal expansion index from normalized ranks of inferred template counts within each repertoire. In a later analysis, generation probabilities were computed using a VDJ recombination model fitted to out-of-frame rearrangements, and the results were checked against IGoR. Hypergeometric tests were used in a later analysis to score TCR-TCR, TCR-HLA and TCR-CMV co-occurrence, with a repertoire-size bias correction applied to the TCR pairs. In a later analysis, false discovery rates were estimated by permuting HLA or CMV assignments 20 times. In a later analysis, co-occurring TCRs were grouped using DBSCAN, and TCRdist sequence similarity was added for clustering within HLA-allele-positive subsets. Repertoires with fewer than 30,000 or more than 120,000 public chains were left out of co-occurrence clustering, as were a handful of repertoires with anomalous nucleotide sharing. Imported from immuneACCESS, the table was reduced by TCRdb to in-frame sequences with V and J called. These copies leave out some clones; in studies compared against another copy, an unresolved V gene accounts for under half, and the cause of the remainder is not known. V, J and clone size are taken as reported in that table, and D and trimming were inferred from the DNA itself. The sample table lists roughly 170,000 clones, over 60% of them with a count of one. Roughly 1.6% of the sample lies in the top ten.

The cohort consisted of 666 healthy bone marrow donors. At the time of sampling, all cohort members were nominally healthy, though unrecorded immune exposures were likely present. The donor was CMV seronegative and belonged to the group of under 400 seronegative cohort members. A peripheral blood sample was provided by each donor, and peripheral blood mononuclear cells were used for TCR beta sequencing. Genomic DNA extraction from the blood cell samples was performed with the Qiagen DNeasy Blood Extraction Kit. The data are from a study of cytomegalovirus exposure and HLA in healthy donors (dated by TCRdb to about 2017). A note on the overall study: According to an earlier analysis of several hundred of the donors, roughly 180 million T cells yielded some 110 million unique TCR beta sequences and around 280 Gb of sequence data. Approximately 310 gigabases of sequencing data and 80 million or so unique TCR sequences were included in an early release covering roughly 600 HLA-typed donors. The study aimed to test whether cataloging public T cell receptors could reveal signatures of past pathogen exposure. Because of strong linkage in the cohort, 5 or 6 DR-DQ haplotypes were treated as single units for association and clustering. In an earlier analysis of a few hundred of the donors, high-throughput TCR beta sequencing was used to judge whether each TCR beta V gene segment behaved as functional or pseudogenic. Rather than using new phenotypic data, the later analysis identified candidate immune exposures from TCR beta sequences and from how often those sequences occurred across donors. Using immunosequencing, the study profiled T cell repertoires from fewer than 700 subjects and related those repertoires to cytomegalovirus serostatus. A later analysis re-examined previously published TCR beta repertoires from hundreds of donors and added high-resolution HLA genotyping to investigate patterns of TCR occurrence. The study combined high-throughput TCR immunosequencing, statistical association of individual TCRs with disease status, and machine learning to predict cytomegalovirus infection status. Typing coverage varied by locus: roughly 629-640 donors for A, B, C, DRB1 and DQB1; more than 500 for DQA1; 606 for DPA1; under 490 for DPB1. Class I and class II HLA loci were covered by the typing at four-digit resolution. Of the roughly 390 genotyped donors, 65% to 90% fell in the genetic ancestry cluster associated with self-reported Caucasian donors. Among 300 to 500 genotyped donors of the cohort, an average of roughly 230,000 unique TCR beta nucleotide sequences was sequenced per donor, of which about 20% were non-productive. Donor age, sex, ethnicity and CMV serostatus were compiled together with the repertoire data. In a later genetic analysis, genome-wide SNP genotypes for about three fifths of the 666 donors were used, and that subset was treated as a discovery cohort. A separate validation cohort of roughly 120 different subjects was used in addition to the approximately 700-subject first cohort. All discovery cohort repertoires had been generated on a single sequencing platform. Summary of the overall study and its limitations: When HLA alleles, especially DR and DQ, strongly co-occurred, TCR associations were difficult to assign to individual alleles. The 87-base-pair reads could not distinguish some IMGT-functional V segments, including TRBV6-2 and TRBV6-3, so those segments were excluded. A later genetic analysis reported fewer N-insertions in productive TCRs among donors in an Asian-associated ancestry cluster than the approximately 670-donor mean. In an earlier analysis of 450 to 750 of the donors, most TCR beta V segments appeared in productive rearrangements about 87% or about 30% of the time, broadly matching IMGT annotations. Because HLA typing was missing for some donors at each locus, association tests included only the typed subset. The presence/absence analyses assumed that sequencing depth was roughly uniform across donors, and that assumption may not be true. A few of the identified cytomegalovirus-associated TCR beta chains were confirmed in vitro to be specific for cytomegalovirus antigens. It was suggested by the authors that the approach could potentially be generalized to other disease states and immunological phenotypes. The sequencing pipeline was judged likely to have produced a cluster of highly shared sequence variants as a technical artifact. The study listed 164 TCR beta chains as associated with cytomegalovirus. Cytomegalovirus status was reported to be diagnosed by the classifier with high specificity and sensitivity in both the original and validation cohorts. According to a later analysis, parvovirus B19, influenza, CMV and Epstein-Barr virus appeared linked to several top co-occurrence clusters. Only TCR beta chains were sequenced in this cohort, and the absence of alpha or paired-chain data limited detectable features. At a false discovery rate of 0.05, a later analysis linked 16,000 or so TCR beta sequences to specific HLA alleles. The only immune exposure information available for the cohort was CMV serostatus. Compared with equally common non-associated chains, HLA-associated TCR beta chains in a later analysis were more clonally expanded and had lower generation probabilities. In a later genetic analysis, a missense DCLRE1C variant was associated with V-gene and J-gene trimming of TCR beta chains, and the association was replicated in an independent cohort. Correlated functional status among segregating V segments might be attributable to linkage disequilibrium, but an unknown experimental factor could not be ruled out. A further reported finding was that TCR beta sequences accurately predicted the HLA-A and HLA-B alleles for most subjects in the first cohort. In a later analysis, TCR association rates were found to vary across HLA loci, with the most associated TCRs seen for DRB1 alleles and the fewest for HLA-C alleles. Across donors, most TCR sequences were observed very rarely, whereas some public TCRs were present in many individuals. Because counts were too low, about 18 rarely observed V segments, including chromosome 9 orphons, were left out of the earlier analysis of approximately 500 of the donors. In a later analysis, most CMV-associated TCR beta chains were found to appear HLA-restricted, with HLA associations seemingly driven largely by CMV exposure.

Rearrangement joined TRBV6-1 to TRBJ2-3, with no D gene named confidently. This receptor was taken from a girl aged 10-17 years in good health and CMV-seronegative. The sample consisted of PBMCs. The CDR3 protein is CASSTPTSTDTQYF. Here is the DNA: TGTGCCAGCAGTACGCCTACTAGCACAGATACGCAGTATTTT.